The 3 T cell receptor beta chains in this list originate from one sample, sequenced in a study of T cells after yellow fever vaccination. Using its own MiXCR run on the 5' RACE reads, TCRdb lists one record per CDR3 protein. Of roughly 70,000 distinct CDR3 sequences detected, just under 8% appear once; the ten largest clones hold 41%. The sample in question was CD8+ T cells sorted from PBMCs, obtained on the day of the yellow fever booster vaccination. Every receptor here comes from a man between 25 and 39 years old who received the YFV17D yellow fever vaccine.

This clonotype was seen only a few times. This chain uses TRBV18 with TRBJ2-1, with unresolved D. The V end lost 3 bases, the J end lost 7 bases, and 25 bases lay between the germline ends. Germline-derived CDR1 and CDR2 are KGHSH and LQKENI. This CDR3 comprises 18 residues. CDR3 coding DNA: TGTGCCAGCTCACCTCAACCGCCCCACGTACCCGCGTTGAATGAGCAGTTCTTC. Its protein is CASSPQPPHVPALNEQFF.

This clonotype occurred many times. The chain is built from TRBV7-9 and TRBJ1-1; 8 bases are shared with TRBD1. From germline, CDR1 is SEHNR and CDR2 FQNEAQ (reference sequence). V shed 6 bases and J 5 bases; nucleotides not matched to a gene: 5. This CDR3 comprises 13 residues. The CDR3 loop is CASRQGVGTEAFF. The DNA for the CDR3 is TGTGCCAGCAGACAGGGGGTGGGAACTGAAGCTTTCTTT.

This clonotype was seen a handful of times. The CDR3 coding sequence is TGTGCCAGTAGTATATCGGCGGGAGGCGAGCAGTACTTC. It encodes CASSISAGGEQYF. The chain uses TRBV19 and TRBJ2-7; TRBD2 aligns across 8 bases. This CDR3 has 13 residues. V trimming: 2 bases; J trimming: 6 bases; junction bases outside the gene matches: 3. Germline V CDR1 and CDR2: LNHDA, SQIVND (reference sequence). Supplemented by reference TRBV19 and TRBJ2-7, the full variable domain reads DGGITQSPKYLFRKEGQNVTLSCEQNLNHDAMYWYRQDPGQGLRLIYYSQIVNDFQKGDIAEGYSVSREKKESFPLTVTSAQKNPTAFYLCASSISAGGEQYFGPGTRLTVT.